These T cell receptor beta chains were read from a single sample in a study of naive and memory T cell subsets. From the UMI-ligation and nested PCR reads, TCRdb called clonotypes with MiXCR, one entry per CDR3 protein. Of roughly 150,000 distinct CDR3 sequences listed, about 23% are singletons. Material: naive CD4+ T cells from blood. These TCRs come from a human donor in good health. Each CDR3 is given with its conserved first and last residue. A D gene is named only where the DNA matches it firmly. A row's size may be missing; if present it is once, few, many or a size class.

v_gene	abundance	d_gene	len	j_gene	CDR3nt	CDR3aa
TRBV3-1	-	TRBD2	13	TRBJ2-5	TGTGCCAGCAGCCCCGGACTAGCCGCGACCCAGTACTTC	CASSPGLAATQYF
TRBV18	-	-	15	TRBJ2-2	TGTGCCAGCTCACCAACGAAGACAGACACCGGGGAGCTGTTTTTT	CASSPTKTDTGELFF
TRBV3-1	-	-	12	TRBJ1-3	TGTGCCAGCAGCCAACAAGGAAACACCATATATTTT	CASSQQGNTIYF
TRBV20-1	-	-	13	TRBJ1-3	TGCAGTGCCCGGCTGGCAGGCGGAAACACCATATATTTT	CSARLAGGNTIYF
TRBV19	many	TRBD1	14	TRBJ1-1	TGTGCCAGCACAGGGGGCGCCGGGGACACTGAAGCTTTCTTT	CASTGGAGDTEAFF
TRBV29-1	few	TRBD1	12	TRBJ1-1	TGCAGCGTTGTAACAGGGGTCACTGAAGCTTTCTTT	CSVVTGVTEAFF
TRBV11-2	-	TRBD1	16	TRBJ1-1	TGTGCCAGCAGCTCAGCTTTCGACAGGGTGGGGACTGAAGCTTTCTTT	CASSSAFDRVGTEAFF
TRBV30	-	-	12	TRBJ1-2	TGTGCCTGGACCAGTGTAAGATATGGCTACACCTTC	CAWTSVRYGYTF
TRBV28	many	-	13	TRBJ2-3	TGTGCCAGCAGTTTATCGGACCCAGATACGCAGTATTTT	CASSLSDPDTQYF
TRBV20-1	-	-	13	TRBJ1-3	TGCAGTGCCCAGCGGGGGGCTGGAAACACCATATATTTT	CSAQRGAGNTIYF
TRBV7-9	-	-	13	TRBJ2-3	TGTGCCAGCAGCTCCCAACGTGGGGATACGCAGTATTTT	CASSSQRGDTQYF
TRBV5-1	few	TRBD1	15	TRBJ2-7	TGCGCCAGCAGCCGAGGGACAGGGGGTCCCTACGAGCAGTACTTC	CASSRGTGGPYEQYF
TRBV29-1	-	-	13	TRBJ2-5	TGCAGCGGCAGGACAGTTAACCAAGAGACCCAGTACTTC	CSGRTVNQETQYF
TRBV20-1	few	TRBD1	14	TRBJ2-7	TGCAGTGCTCCCCGGGACAGGGCCTCCTACGAGCAGTACTTC	CSAPRDRASYEQYF
TRBV29-1	many	-	14	TRBJ2-3	TGCAGCGTTGCGGGCGGGTTCATCACAGATACGCAGTATTTT	CSVAGGFITDTQYF
TRBV12-3/TRBV12-4	-	-	13	TRBJ2-7	TGTGCCAGCAGTTTCTCGGCAGCCCGCGAGCAGTACTTC	CASSFSAAREQYF
TRBV10-3	-	-	14	TRBJ2-5	TGTGCCATCAGTGAGTTCATCAGACAAGAGACCCAGTACTTC	CAISEFIRQETQYF
TRBV5-1	few	-	14	TRBJ2-5	TGCGCCAGCAGAGGAACTGGGGGCCAAGAGACCCAGTACTTC	CASRGTGGQETQYF
TRBV15	few	-	14	TRBJ2-7	TGTGCCACCAGCAGAGATAGGGTCTCCTACGAGCAGTACTTC	CATSRDRVSYEQYF
TRBV28	-	-	15	TRBJ2-7	TGTGCCAGCAGTCTCCTAGTAAGCAGCTCCTACGAGCAGTACTTC	CASSLLVSSSYEQYF
TRBV7-2	many	-	15	TRBJ1-1	TGTGCCAGCAGCTTCAATTCAGTAAGGTTCGCTGAAGCTTTCTTT	CASSFNSVRFAEAFF
TRBV20-1	-	-	12	TRBJ2-3	TGCAGTGCTAGGATAGCTCCAGATACGCAGTATTTT	CSARIAPDTQYF
TRBV3-1	once	-	13	TRBJ1-1	TGTGCCAGCAGCCAAGGAGGGGCCACTGAAGCTTTCTTT	CASSQGGATEAFF
TRBV6-5	-	TRBD1	16	TRBJ2-6	TGTGCCAGCAGTAGACAGGGGGCAGCTGGGGCCAACGTCCTGACTTTC	CASSRQGAAGANVLTF